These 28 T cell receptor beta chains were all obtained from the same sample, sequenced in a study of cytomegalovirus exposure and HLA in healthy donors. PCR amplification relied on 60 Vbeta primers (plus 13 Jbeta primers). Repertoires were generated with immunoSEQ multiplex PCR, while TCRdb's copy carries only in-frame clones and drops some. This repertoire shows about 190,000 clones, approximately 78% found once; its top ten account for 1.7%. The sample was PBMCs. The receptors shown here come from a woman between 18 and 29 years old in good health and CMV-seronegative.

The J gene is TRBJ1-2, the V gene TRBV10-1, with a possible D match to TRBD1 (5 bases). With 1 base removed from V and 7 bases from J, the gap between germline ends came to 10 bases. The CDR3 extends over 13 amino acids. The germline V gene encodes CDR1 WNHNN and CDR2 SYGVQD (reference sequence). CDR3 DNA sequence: TGCGCCAGCAGTGAGTTCAGGGAAGGTGGCTACACCTTC. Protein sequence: CASSEFREGGYTF.

This CDR3 is CASSTRTNPGLAAQETQYF. CDR3 bases: TGTGCCAGCAGTACAAGAACAAACCCCGGGCTAGCTGCCCAAGAGACCCAGTACTTC. This chain joins TRBV14 and TRBJ2-5; the D gene is possibly TRBD2 (5 bases). There are 19 residues in the CDR3. Trimming shortened V by 6 bases and J by 1 base, and 27 bases separated the two germline ends. The V gene's germline CDR1 is SGHDN and CDR2 FVKESK. Using reference TRBV14 and TRBJ2-5 for the parts outside the CDR3, the full variable domain is EAGVTQFPSHSVIEKGQTVTLRCDPISGHDNLYWYRRVMGKEIKFLLHFVKESKQDESGMPNNRFLAERTGGTYSTLKVQPAELEDSGVYFCASSTRTNPGLAAQETQYFGPGTRLLVL.

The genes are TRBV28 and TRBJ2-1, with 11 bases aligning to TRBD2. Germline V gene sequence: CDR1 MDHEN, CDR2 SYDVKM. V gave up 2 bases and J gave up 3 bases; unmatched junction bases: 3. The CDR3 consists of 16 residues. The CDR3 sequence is CASSLRLAGGYNEQFF. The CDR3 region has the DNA TGTGCCAGCAGTTTAAGGCTAGCGGGAGGCTACAATGAGCAGTTCTTC. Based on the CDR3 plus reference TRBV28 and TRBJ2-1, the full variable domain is DVKVTQSSRYLVKRTGEKVFLECVQDMDHENMFWYRQDPGLGLRLIYFSYDVKMKEKGDIPEGYSVSREKKERFSLILESASTNQTSMYLCASSLRLAGGYNEQFFGPGTRLTVL.

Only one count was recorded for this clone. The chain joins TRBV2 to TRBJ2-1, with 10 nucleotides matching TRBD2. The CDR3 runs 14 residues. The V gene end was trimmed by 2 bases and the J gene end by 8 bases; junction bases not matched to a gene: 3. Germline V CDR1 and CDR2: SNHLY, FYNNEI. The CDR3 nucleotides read TGTGCCAGCAGTGAACTAGCGGGAGCTCATGAGCAGTTCTTC. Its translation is CASSELAGAHEQFF.

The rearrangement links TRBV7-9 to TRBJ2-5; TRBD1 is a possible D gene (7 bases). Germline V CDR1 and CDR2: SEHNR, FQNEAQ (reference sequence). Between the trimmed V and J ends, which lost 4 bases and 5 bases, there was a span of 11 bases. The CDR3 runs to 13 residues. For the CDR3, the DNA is TGTGCCAGCAGCTCCCCAGGGGGGGAGACCCAGTACTTC. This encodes CASSSPGGETQYF.

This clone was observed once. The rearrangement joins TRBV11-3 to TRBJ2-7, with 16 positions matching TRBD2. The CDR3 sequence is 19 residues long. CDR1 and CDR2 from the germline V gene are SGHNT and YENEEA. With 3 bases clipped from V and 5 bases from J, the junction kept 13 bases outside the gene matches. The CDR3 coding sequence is TGTGCCAGCAGCTTCCGTGGGACTCCGGGACTAGCGGGAGGGAACGAGCAGTACTTC. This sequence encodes CASSFRGTPGLAGGNEQYF.

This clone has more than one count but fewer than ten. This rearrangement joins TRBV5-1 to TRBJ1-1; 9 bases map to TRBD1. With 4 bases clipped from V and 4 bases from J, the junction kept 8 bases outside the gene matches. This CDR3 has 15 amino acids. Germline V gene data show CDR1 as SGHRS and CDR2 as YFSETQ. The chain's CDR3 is CASSRQQGATTEAFF. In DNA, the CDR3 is TGCGCCAGCAGCAGACAACAGGGGGCGACCACTGAAGCTTTCTTT.

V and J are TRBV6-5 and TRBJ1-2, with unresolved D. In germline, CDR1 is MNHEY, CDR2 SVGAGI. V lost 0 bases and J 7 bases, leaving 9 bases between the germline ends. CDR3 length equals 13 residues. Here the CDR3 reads CASSYSPGFGYTF. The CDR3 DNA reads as TGTGCCAGCAGTTACTCCCCCGGTTTTGGCTACACCTTC.

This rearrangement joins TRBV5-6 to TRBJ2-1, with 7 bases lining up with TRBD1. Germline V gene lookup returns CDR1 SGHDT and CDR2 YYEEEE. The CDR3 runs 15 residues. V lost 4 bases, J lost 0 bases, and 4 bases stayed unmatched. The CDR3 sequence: CASSTGQSSYNEQFF. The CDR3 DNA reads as TGTGCCAGCAGCACGGGACAGAGCTCCTACAATGAGCAGTTCTTC.

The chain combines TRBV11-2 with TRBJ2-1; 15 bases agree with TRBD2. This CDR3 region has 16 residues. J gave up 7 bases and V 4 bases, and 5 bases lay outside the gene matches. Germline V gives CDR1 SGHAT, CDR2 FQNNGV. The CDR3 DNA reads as TGTGCCAGCAGCTCGGGACTAGCGGGAGGCGATAATGAGCAGTTCTTC. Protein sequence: CASSSGLAGGDNEQFF.

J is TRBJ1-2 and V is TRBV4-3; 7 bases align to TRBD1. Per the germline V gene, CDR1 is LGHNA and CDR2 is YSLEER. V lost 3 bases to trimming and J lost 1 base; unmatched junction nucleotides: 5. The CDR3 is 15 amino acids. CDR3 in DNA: TGCGCCAGCAGCCACCGGGACAGATATAACTATGGCTACACCTTC. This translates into CASSHRDRYNYGYTF.

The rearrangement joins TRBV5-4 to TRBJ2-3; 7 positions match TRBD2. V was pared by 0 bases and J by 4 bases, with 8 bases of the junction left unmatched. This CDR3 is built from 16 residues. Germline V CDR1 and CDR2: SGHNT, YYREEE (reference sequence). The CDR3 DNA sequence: TGTGCCAGCAGCTTGGTGGCGGGAGAGCCCCCAGATACGCAGTATTTT. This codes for CASSLVAGEPPDTQYF.

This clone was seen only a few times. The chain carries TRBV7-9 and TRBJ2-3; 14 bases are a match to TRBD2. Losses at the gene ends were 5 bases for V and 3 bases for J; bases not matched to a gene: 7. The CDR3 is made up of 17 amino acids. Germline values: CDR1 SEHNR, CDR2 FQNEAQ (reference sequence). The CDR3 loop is CASSQGTSGSGTDTQYF. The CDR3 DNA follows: TGTGCCAGCAGCCAAGGGACTAGCGGGAGTGGGACAGATACGCAGTATTTT.

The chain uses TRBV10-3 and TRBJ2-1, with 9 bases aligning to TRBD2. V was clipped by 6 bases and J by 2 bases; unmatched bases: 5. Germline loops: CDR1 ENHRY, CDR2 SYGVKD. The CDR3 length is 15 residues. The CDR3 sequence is CAIRNLAGPYNEQFF. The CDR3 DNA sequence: TGTGCCATCAGGAATCTAGCGGGACCCTACAATGAGCAGTTCTTC.

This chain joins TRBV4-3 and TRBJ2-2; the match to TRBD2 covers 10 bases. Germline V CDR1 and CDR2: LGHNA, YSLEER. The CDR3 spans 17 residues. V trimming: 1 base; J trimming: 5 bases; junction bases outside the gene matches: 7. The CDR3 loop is CASSQADLAGDTGELFF. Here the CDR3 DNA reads TGCGCCAGCAGCCAAGCTGATCTAGCGGGAGATACCGGGGAGCTGTTTTTT.

CDR3: CASSQVTGPPLNTEAFF. CDR3 bases: TGCGCCAGCAGCCAAGTAACAGGGCCACCCTTGAACACTGAAGCTTTCTTT. The chain combines TRBV4-3 with TRBJ1-1; maybe TRBD1 (6 bases). V was cut by 1 base and J by 0 bases, with 15 bases left in between. Germline V gene sequence: CDR1 LGHNA, CDR2 YSLEER. The CDR3 contains 17 residues.

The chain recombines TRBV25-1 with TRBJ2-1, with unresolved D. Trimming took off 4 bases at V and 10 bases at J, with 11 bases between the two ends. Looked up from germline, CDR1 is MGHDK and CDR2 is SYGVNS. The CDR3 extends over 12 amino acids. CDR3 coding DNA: TGTGCCAGCAGTGGTAGCCGTTCCGAGCAGTTCTTC. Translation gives CASSGSRSEQFF.

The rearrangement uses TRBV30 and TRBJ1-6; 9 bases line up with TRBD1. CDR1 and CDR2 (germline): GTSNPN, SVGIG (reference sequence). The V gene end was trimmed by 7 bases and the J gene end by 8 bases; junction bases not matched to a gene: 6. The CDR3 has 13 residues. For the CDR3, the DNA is TGTGCCTATCGGACAGGGGAATATTCACCCCTCCACTTT. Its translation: CAYRTGEYSPLHF.

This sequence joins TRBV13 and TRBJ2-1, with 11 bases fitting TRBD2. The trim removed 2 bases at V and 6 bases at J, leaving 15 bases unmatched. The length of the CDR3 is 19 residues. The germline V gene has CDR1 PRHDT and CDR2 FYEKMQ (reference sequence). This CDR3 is CASSLSLAGGSWYPNEQFF. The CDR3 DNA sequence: TGTGCCAGCAGCTTAAGTCTAGCGGGGGGCTCATGGTACCCCAATGAGCAGTTCTTC.

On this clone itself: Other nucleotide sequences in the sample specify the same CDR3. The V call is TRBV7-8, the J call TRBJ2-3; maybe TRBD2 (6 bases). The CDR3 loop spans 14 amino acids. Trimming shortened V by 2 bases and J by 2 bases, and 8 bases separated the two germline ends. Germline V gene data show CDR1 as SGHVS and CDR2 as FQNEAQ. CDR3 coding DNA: TGTGCCAGCAGCTTAACTAGCTCCACAGATACGCAGTATTTT. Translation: CASSLTSSTDTQYF.

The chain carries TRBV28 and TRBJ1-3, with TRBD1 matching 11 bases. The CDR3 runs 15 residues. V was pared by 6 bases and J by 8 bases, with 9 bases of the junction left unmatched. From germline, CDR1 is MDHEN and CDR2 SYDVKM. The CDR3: CASSQGQGVRHTIYF. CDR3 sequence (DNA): TGTGCCAGCAGCCAGGGACAGGGGGTTCGTCACACCATATATTTT. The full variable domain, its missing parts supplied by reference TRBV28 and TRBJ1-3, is DVKVTQSSRYLVKRTGEKVFLECVQDMDHENMFWYRQDPGLGLRLIYFSYDVKMKEKGDIPEGYSVSREKKERFSLILESASTNQTSMYLCASSQGQGVRHTIYFGEGSWLTVV.

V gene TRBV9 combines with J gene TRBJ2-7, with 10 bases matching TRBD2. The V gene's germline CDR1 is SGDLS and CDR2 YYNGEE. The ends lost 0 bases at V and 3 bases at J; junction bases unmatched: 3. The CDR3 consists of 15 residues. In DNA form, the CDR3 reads TGTGCCAGCAGCGTAGAGTCTAGCGGGAGCTACGAGCAGTACTTC. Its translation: CASSVESSGSYEQYF.

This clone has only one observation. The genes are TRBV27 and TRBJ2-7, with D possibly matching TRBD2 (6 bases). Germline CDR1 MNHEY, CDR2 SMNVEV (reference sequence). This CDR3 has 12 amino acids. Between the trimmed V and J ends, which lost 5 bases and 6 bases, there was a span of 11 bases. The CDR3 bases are TGTGCCAGCAGTCCGGGAGTCTCCGAGCAGTACTTC. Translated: CASSPGVSEQYF.

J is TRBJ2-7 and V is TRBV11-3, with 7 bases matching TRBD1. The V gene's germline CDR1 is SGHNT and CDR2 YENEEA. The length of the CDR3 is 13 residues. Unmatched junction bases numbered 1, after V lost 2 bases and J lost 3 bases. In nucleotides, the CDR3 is TGTGCCAGCAGCTTAAACAGGGGCTACGAGCAGTACGTC. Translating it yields CASSLNRGYEQYV.

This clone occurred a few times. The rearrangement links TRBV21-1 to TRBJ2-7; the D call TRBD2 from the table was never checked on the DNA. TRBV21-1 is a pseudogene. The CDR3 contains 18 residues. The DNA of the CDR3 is TGTGCCAGCAGCATTGGGACACGCACAATAGCGGGAGTCTACGAGCAGTACGTC. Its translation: CASSIGTRTIAGVYEQYV.

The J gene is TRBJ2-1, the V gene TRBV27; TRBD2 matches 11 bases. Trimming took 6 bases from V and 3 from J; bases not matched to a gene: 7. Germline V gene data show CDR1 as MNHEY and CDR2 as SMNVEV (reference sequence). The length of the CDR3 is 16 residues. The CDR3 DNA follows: TGTGCCAGCAGCCGGCATACTAGCGGGGGCTACAATGAGCAGTTCTTC. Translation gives CASSRHTSGGYNEQFF.

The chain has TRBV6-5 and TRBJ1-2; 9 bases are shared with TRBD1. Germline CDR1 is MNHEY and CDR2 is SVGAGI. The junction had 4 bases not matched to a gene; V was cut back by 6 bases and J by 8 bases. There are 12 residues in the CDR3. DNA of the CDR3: TGTGCCAGCAGGCGACAGGGGGGGGGCTACACCTTC. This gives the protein CASRRQGGGYTF.

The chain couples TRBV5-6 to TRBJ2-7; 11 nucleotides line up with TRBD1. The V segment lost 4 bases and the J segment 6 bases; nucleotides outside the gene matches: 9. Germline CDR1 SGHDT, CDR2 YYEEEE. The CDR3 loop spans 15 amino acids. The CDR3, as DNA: TGTGCCAGCAGCGGAGGACGGGACAGGGGGGTCGAGCAGTACGTC. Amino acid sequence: CASSGGRDRGVEQYV.